These T cell receptor beta chains were read from a single sample in a study of CD8+ T cells in alopecia areata. Profiling relied on immunoSEQ multiplex PCR, and the TCRdb table lists in-frame clones only, not all of them. In the table there are almost 250,000 clones, roughly two thirds of which are singletons. The sequenced sample was CD4+ T cells sorted from blood, obtained at week 0. These receptors were collected from a human donor with alopecia areata. Each CDR3 is given with its conserved first and last residue. The D gene is left open where the match is weak. A clone size is listed for some rows: how often the clone was seen (once, few, many), or a class if it is expanded.

TRBJ1-2 | few | TRBV5-1 | - | CASSQALRSYGYTF | TGCGCCAGCAGCCAGGCATTACGCAGCTATGGCTACACCTTC
TRBJ2-2 | - | TRBV7-2 | - | CASSPDIGDGELFF | TGTGCCAGCAGCCCCGACATTGGGGACGGGGAGCTGTTTTTT
TRBJ1-2 | - | TRBV13 | - | CASRRPLGYTF | TGTGCCAGCAGGAGGCCCCTTGGCTACACCTTC
TRBJ2-2 | - | TRBV9 | TRBD1 | CASSGRDRGTGELFF | TGTGCCAGCAGCGGCCGGGACAGGGGAACCGGGGAGCTGTTTTTT
TRBJ1-1 | - | TRBV30 | - | CAWREGPREAFF | TGTGCCTGGAGGGAGGGGCCCCGAGAAGCTTTCTTT
TRBJ2-3 | few | TRBV20-1 | - | CSATGTDTQYF | TGCAGTGCTACAGGGACAGATACGCAGTATTTT
TRBJ1-2 | - | TRBV5-6 | - | CASRQEGRGVGYTF | TGTGCCAGCAGGCAAGAAGGGCGAGGTGTTGGCTACACCTTC
TRBJ2-5 | - | TRBV29-1 | - | CSVIRQAQETQYF | TGCAGCGTGATTCGCCAGGCGCAAGAGACCCAGTACTTC
TRBJ1-2 | - | TRBV7-3 | - | CASSAGGPSYGYTF | TGTGCCAGCAGCGCCGGGGGCCCGTCCTATGGCTACACCTTC
TRBJ1-6 | - | TRBV30 | - | CAWSVGLVRISPLHF | TGTGCCTGGAGTGTGGGGCTCGTTCGGATTTCACCCCTCCACTTT
TRBJ1-1 | - | TRBV18 | TRBD1 | CASSPPRGQVTEAFF | TGTGCCAGCTCACCACCGAGGGGACAGGTCACTGAAGCTTTCTTT
TRBJ1-1 | - | TRBV29-1 | TRBD1 | CSAGQGDTEAFF | TGCAGCGCCGGACAGGGGGACACTGAAGCTTTCTTT
TRBJ1-2 | - | TRBV4-1 | TRBD1 | CASSHPGGGGYGYTF | TGCGCCAGCAGCCACCCAGGGGGCGGGGGCTATGGCTACACCTTC
TRBJ2-1 | - | TRBV2 | TRBD2 | CASRIAGRSYNEQFF | TGTGCCAGCAGGATAGCGGGGCGCTCCTACAATGAGCAGTTCTTC
TRBJ2-7 | - | TRBV15 | - | CATSRDRGYEQYF | TGTGCCACCAGCAGAGATCGGGGGTACGAGCAGTACTTC
TRBJ2-3 | - | TRBV7-6 | TRBD2 | CASSLGSGLTKDTQYF | TGTGCCAGCAGCTTAGGTAGCGGGTTGACCAAAGATACGCAGTATTTT
TRBJ1-2 | few | TRBV30 | - | CAWSTAINYGYTF | TGTGCCTGGAGTACGGCGATTAACTATGGCTACACCTTC
TRBJ2-3 | few | TRBV10-3 | TRBD1 | CAISGGQGTGDTQYF | TGTGCCATCAGCGGGGGACAGGGAACGGGGGATACGCAGTATTTT
TRBJ1-3 | - | TRBV29-1 | - | CSGAAVSGNTIYF | TGCAGCGGGGCGGCAGTCTCTGGAAACACCATATATTTT
TRBJ1-2 | few | TRBV5-8 | - | CASILRVGGYGYTF | TGTGCCAGCATCCTCAGGGTTGGGGGCTATGGCTACACCTTC
TRBJ2-1 | - | TRBV6-6 | TRBD1 | CASSPSRGRVF | TGTGCCAGCAGCCCCTCCAGGGGGCGCGTCTTC
TRBJ2-1 | few | TRBV6-5 | - | CASSLYRDNEQFF | TGTGCCAGCAGTCTTTACCGGGACAATGAGCAGTTCTTC
TRBJ2-7 | - | TRBV20-1 | - | CSANSAGRDYF | TGCAGTGCTAATTCTGCAGGCCGAGATTACTTC
TRBJ2-5 | - | TRBV23-1 | TRBD2 | CASPTSDQEAQYF | TGCGCCAGTCCGACTAGCGACCAAGAGGCCCAGTACTTC
TRBJ2-7 | - | TRBV11-2 | - | CASNQARGAEQYF | TGTGCCAGCAACCAGGCACGAGGAGCTGAGCAGTACTTC
TRBJ2-2 | once | TRBV4-3 | - | CASSQVGGGTGELFF | TGCGCCAGCAGCCAAGTCGGGGGAGGCACCGGGGAGCTGTTTTTT
TRBJ1-4 | - | TRBV29-1 | - | CSVVSQTNEKLFF | TGCAGCGTTGTGTCTCAGACTAATGAAAAACTGTTTTTT
TRBJ1-1 | - | TRBV5-1 | - | CASSPLGGTEAFF | TGCGCCAGCAGCCCGTTAGGCGGGACAGAAGCTTTCTTT
TRBJ1-1 | - | TRBV7-7 | - | CASSPVEGQGTEAFF | TGTGCTAGCAGCCCAGTGGAGGGTCAGGGGACTGAAGCTTTCTTT
TRBJ1-5 | - | TRBV4-3 | - | CASSQDQNQPQHF | TGCGCCAGCAGCCAAGATCAGAATCAGCCCCAGCATTTT
TRBJ1-2 | - | TRBV6-5 | - | CASSYSGGHGYTF | TGTGCCAGCAGTTACTCTGGAGGACATGGCTACACCTTC
TRBJ1-5 | - | TRBV2 | - | CASSGEGRSQPQHF | TGTGCCAGCAGCGGGGAGGGCCGGAGCCAGCCCCAGCATTTT
TRBJ2-5 | - | TRBV2 | - | CAGSGGPEGETQYF | TGTGCCGGATCCGGGGGACCAGAGGGGGAGACCCAGTACTTC
TRBJ2-3 | - | TRBV6-1 | TRBD2 | CASSDRLAGTQYF | TGTGCCAGCAGTGATCGACTAGCCGGTACGCAGTATTTT
TRBJ1-6 | - | TRBV25-1 | - | CASSAPAHPLHF | TGTGCCAGCAGTGCCCCTGCCCACCCATTACACTTT
TRBJ2-1 | few | TRBV7-9 | - | CASSSYPGEQFF | TGTGCCAGCAGCTCTTATCCTGGTGAGCAGTTCTTC
TRBJ1-6 | few | TRBV15 | - | CATSLGTLGVASPLHF | TGTGCCACCAGCCTGGGGACCCTCGGAGTTGCTTCACCCCTCCACTTT
TRBJ2-5 | - | TRBV29-1 | - | CSVGRVVVQETQYF | TGCAGCGTTGGCAGGGTGGTCGTCCAAGAGACCCAGTACTTC
TRBJ1-6 | - | TRBV6-1 | - | CASSENGQVQRSPLHF | TGTGCCAGCAGTGAAAACGGTCAGGTCCAACGTTCACCCCTCCACTTT
TRBJ1-2 | - | TRBV30 | - | CAWNGDVYGYTF | TGTGCCTGGAATGGGGACGTCTATGGCTACACCTTC
TRBJ2-3 | - | TRBV30 | - | CAWGPGTDTQYF | TGTGCCTGGGGCCCAGGGACAGATACGCAGTATTTT
TRBJ1-2 | - | TRBV5-1 | - | CASSPDPGEERPKDGYTF | TGCGCCAGCAGCCCCGACCCAGGAGAGGAGCGACCCAAGGATGGCTACACCTTC
TRBJ2-5 | few | TRBV29-1 | TRBD1 | CSAGTVYQETQYF | TGCAGCGCCGGGACAGTGTACCAAGAGACCCAGTACTTC
TRBJ2-5 | - | TRBV29-1 | TRBD2 | CSVAGGGAQETQYF | TGCAGCGTTGCGGGCGGGGGTGCACAAGAGACCCAGTACTTC
TRBJ2-3 | - | TRBV29-1 | TRBD1 | CSVGQGIADTQYF | TGCAGCGTCGGACAGGGCATCGCAGATACGCAGTATTTT
TRBJ2-7 | few | TRBV29-1 | TRBD1 | CSVGTVAYEQYF | TGCAGCGTAGGGACAGTTGCCTACGAGCAGTACTTC
TRBJ1-1 | - | TRBV7-9 | - | CASSKQENTEAFF | TGTGCCAGCAGCAAACAGGAGAACACTGAAGCTTTCTTT
TRBJ2-3 | few | TRBV5-1 | - | CASSFWGRDTQYF | TGCGCCAGCAGCTTCTGGGGAAGAGATACGCAGTATTTT
TRBJ1-5 | - | TRBV5-6 | - | CASRLGGSNQPQHF | TGTGCCAGCAGGTTGGGAGGGAGCAATCAGCCCCAGCATTTT
TRBJ2-1 | once | TRBV5-1 | - | CASSSQYNEQFF | TGCGCCAGCAGCTCTCAGTACAATGAGCAGTTCTTC
TRBJ2-5 | - | TRBV29-1 | TRBD1 | CSVRDSGRGQYF | TGCAGCGTCCGGGACAGTGGACGGGGACAGTACTTC
TRBJ2-1 | - | TRBV29-1 | - | CSLRGQRGRNEQFF | TGCAGCTTGCGGGGACAGCGGGGAAGGAATGAGCAGTTCTTC
TRBJ2-1 | - | TRBV7-2 | TRBD2 | CASSPQRLAYNEQFF | TGTGCCAGCAGCCCACAGCGACTAGCTTACAATGAGCAGTTCTTC
TRBJ2-6 | - | TRBV30 | - | CAWSAAGSRSGANVPTF | TGTGCCTGGAGTGCGGCAGGGTCCCGCTCTGGGGCCAACGTCCCGACTTTC
TRBJ2-2 | - | TRBV6-5 | - | CASKIRGNTGELFF | TGTGCCAGCAAGATCCGGGGGAACACCGGGGAGCTGTTTTTT